This T cell receptor (beta chain) was sequenced in a study of Ad26.COV2.S vaccination and SARS-CoV-2 variants. Overall study: The authors gave Ad26.COV2.S intramuscularly, either once or twice 56 days apart.

Data came from immunoSEQ multiplex PCR; TCRdb stores just in-frame clones and leaves some out. This table has roughly 300,000 clones, around 89% appearing once. Documented treatment: around 19 received Ad26.COV2.S at low or high dose, single or two shots; roughly 5 received placebo; per-sample allocation not given. Day 63 after the first vaccine or placebo injection was the time point for sampling. The donor's status was that of an adult aged 18-55 years in Boston. From germline, CDR1 is SGHTA and CDR2 FQGNSA. V lost 3 bases and J lost 8, with 8 bases in between. The CDR3 runs to 12 residues. V is TRBV7-2 and J is TRBJ2-1; D is ambiguous. This specimen consisted of peripheral blood, obtained in a trial of Ad26.COV2.S vaccine versus placebo. This TCR was sampled from a person between 18 and 60 years old who received the Ad26.COV2.S COVID-19 vaccine or a placebo. The CDR3 region has the DNA TGTGCCAGCAGCTTGACGGGCTATGAGCAGTTCTTC. Protein sequence: CASSLTGYEQFF.